These 5 T cell receptor beta chains were all obtained from the same sample, sequenced in a study of cytomegalovirus exposure and HLA in healthy donors. With 60 Vbeta and 13 Jbeta primers, the PCR was carried out. TCRdb's copy holds only in-frame clones and misses some; the assay was immunoSEQ multiplex PCR. The repertoire includes about 140,000 clones, roughly 70% of them detected once, and about 2.9% sits in the top ten. The sequenced material came from PBMCs. These receptors all come from a middle-aged man in good health and CMV-seronegative.

The chain couples TRBV6-1 to TRBJ2-5; TRBD1 aligns across 7 bases. The junction had 7 bases not matched to a gene; V was cut back by 7 bases and J by 2 bases. The CDR3 sequence is 14 residues long. The germline V gene has CDR1 MNHNS and CDR2 SASEGT. In DNA, the CDR3 is TGTGCCAGCATTCAGGGGGATTTTCAAGAGACCCAGTACTTC. Protein: CASIQGDFQETQYF.

The genes are TRBV30 and TRBJ2-7; 10 bases match TRBD2. This CDR3 region has 14 residues. From germline, CDR1 is GTSNPN and CDR2 SVGIG (reference sequence). J was trimmed by 5 bases and V by 1 base; bases with no gene match: 5. This chain's CDR3 is CAWSDLAGVHEQYF. In DNA form, the CDR3 reads TGTGCCTGGAGTGACCTAGCGGGAGTGCACGAGCAGTACTTC.

The rearrangement uses TRBV29-1 and TRBJ1-1; 8 bases are a match to TRBD1. The germline V gene encodes CDR1 SQVTM and CDR2 ANQGSEA. Germline trimming cut 5 bases from V and 6 bases from J; bases unmatched to any gene: 14. The CDR3 covers 15 residues. CDR3 nucleotides: TGCAGCGTTCCGAATCCCAGGGGGCGAACTGCTGAAGCTTTCTTT. Its protein product is CSVPNPRGRTAEAFF.

Worth noting for this clone: Its ends do not fully match the called genes, so a read error is possible. The rearrangement links TRBV7-9 to TRBJ1-4; D call uncertain. Per the germline V gene, CDR1 is SEHNR and CDR2 is FQNEAQ (reference sequence). The CDR3 length is 15 residues. As DNA, the CDR3 is TGTGCCAGCAACTTAACGGGAGGACCGGATGAAAAACTGTTTTTT. It translates to CASNLTGGPDEKLFF.

This clone has a handful of counts. This chain links TRBV6-5 with TRBJ1-1, with 8 bases identical to TRBD1. CDR3 length equals 14 residues. J gave up 4 bases and V 5 bases, and 6 bases lay outside the gene matches. CDR1 is MNHEY, CDR2 SVGAGI, per germline. DNA of the CDR3: TGTGCCAGCAGTCCCCAGGGGGCAACCACTGAAGCTTTCTTT. This encodes CASSPQGATTEAFF.